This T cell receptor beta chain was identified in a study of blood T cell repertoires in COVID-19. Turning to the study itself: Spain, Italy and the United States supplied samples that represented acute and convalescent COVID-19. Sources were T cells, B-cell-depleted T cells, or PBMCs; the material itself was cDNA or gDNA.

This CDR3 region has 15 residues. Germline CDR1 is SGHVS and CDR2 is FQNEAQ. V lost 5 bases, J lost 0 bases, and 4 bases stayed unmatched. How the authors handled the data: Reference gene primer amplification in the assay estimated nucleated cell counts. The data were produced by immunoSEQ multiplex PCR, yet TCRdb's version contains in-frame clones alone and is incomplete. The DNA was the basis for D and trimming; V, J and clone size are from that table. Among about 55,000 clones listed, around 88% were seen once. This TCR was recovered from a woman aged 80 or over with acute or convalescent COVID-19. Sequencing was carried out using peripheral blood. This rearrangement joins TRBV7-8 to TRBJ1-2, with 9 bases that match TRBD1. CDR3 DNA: TGTGCCAGCAGCAGAGGACAGGGGACTAACTATGGCTACACCTTC. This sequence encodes CASSRGQGTNYGYTF.